Each of the 3 T cell receptor beta chains below was sequenced from the same sample in a study of blood T cell repertoires in COVID-19. Data came from immunoSEQ multiplex PCR; TCRdb stores just in-frame clones and leaves some out. In the table there are approximately 250,000 clones, 75% to 90% of which are singletons. The sequenced sample was peripheral blood. These receptors all stem from a young man who had recovered from COVID-19.

The rearrangement joins TRBV29-1 to TRBJ2-3; 11 bases agree with TRBD2. Germline loops: CDR1 SQVTM, CDR2 ANQGSEA. V shed 2 bases, J shed 5 bases, and the junction held 6 bases outside the gene matches. The CDR3 totals 15 residues. The CDR3 region is CSVELAGGLVDTQYF. The CDR3, as DNA: TGCAGCGTTGAACTAGCGGGGGGCCTAGTAGATACGCAGTATTTT.

The gene calls are TRBV7-9 and TRBJ1-1; a possible D gene is TRBD1 (5 bases). This CDR3 region has 15 residues. From germline, CDR1 is SEHNR and CDR2 FQNEAQ (reference sequence). V was cut by 4 bases and J by 5 bases, with 17 bases left in between. The CDR3 region is CASSSVEGGETEAFF. CDR3 coding DNA: TGTGCCAGCAGCTCCGTTGAGGGAGGGGAGACTGAAGCTTTCTTT.

The rearrangement uses TRBV6-5 and TRBJ2-2; TRBD1 agrees at 7 bases. The CDR3 has 15 residues. Germline assignment: CDR1 MNHEY and CDR2 SVGAGI. J was trimmed by 3 bases and V by 4 bases; bases with no gene match: 5. CDR3 amino acids: CASSFRDRYTGELFF. For the CDR3, the DNA is TGTGCCAGCAGTTTCCGGGACAGATACACCGGGGAGCTGTTTTTT.